These 4 T cell receptor beta chains were sequenced from one sample in a study of T cell repertoires in cytomegalovirus infection. From the reads, TCRdb called clonotypes with MiXCR, one entry per CDR3 protein. The sample carries about 830,000 distinct CDR3 sequences, around a third recorded once. These TCRs' antigens remain unknown. The sequences come from cultured CD8+ T cells from PBMCs, collected from culture after CMV antigen stimulation. These receptors originate from a human donor in good health (CMV status not recorded). Some clones in this sample may be carry-over from other donors' samples.

The J gene is TRBJ2-2, the V gene TRBV29-1; D uncertain. Between the trimmed V and J ends, which lost 2 bases and 0 bases, there was a span of 10 bases. The CDR3 is 15 residues long. The V gene's germline CDR1 is SQVTM and CDR2 ANQGSEA. CDR3 protein: CSVEWATTNTGELFF. CDR3 DNA: TGCAGCGTTGAATGGGCGACAACGAACACCGGGGAGCTGTTTTTT.

There are many counts of this clonotype. The gene calls are TRBV7-8 and TRBJ2-2, with D perhaps assigned TRBD1 or TRBD2 (5 bases each). Trimming took off 1 base at V and 4 bases at J, with 19 bases between the two ends. Per germline, CDR1 SGHVS and CDR2 FQNEAQ. The CDR3 runs 18 residues. CDR3: CASSLVLVPLGATGELFF. DNA for the CDR3: TGTGCCAGCAGCTTAGTTTTGGTTCCCCTCGGGGCCACCGGGGAGCTGTTTTTT.

In its sample, this clonotype was seen a few times. The gene calls are TRBV12-3 or TRBV12-4 and TRBJ2-5; 10 bases map to TRBD1. This CDR3 region has 18 residues. Losses at the gene ends were 6 bases for V and 1 base for J; bases not matched to a gene: 14. In DNA form, the CDR3 reads TGTGCCAGCAGCCGCAGCCGGGACAGGGGAACCCCCCAAGAGACCCAGTACTTC. Protein: CASSRSRDRGTPQETQYF.

This clonotype was observed many times. This chain links TRBV7-2 with TRBJ1-2, with 7 bases identical to TRBD1. Germline V gene lookup returns CDR1 SGHTA and CDR2 FQGNSA. The CDR3 is made up of 18 amino acids. J lost 3 bases, V lost 0 bases, and 13 bases had no gene match. The CDR3 DNA reads as TGTGCCAGCAGCTTAGCGCGGGACAGACGGGGAGGCGACTATGGCTACACCTTC. Encoded protein: CASSLARDRRGGDYGYTF.